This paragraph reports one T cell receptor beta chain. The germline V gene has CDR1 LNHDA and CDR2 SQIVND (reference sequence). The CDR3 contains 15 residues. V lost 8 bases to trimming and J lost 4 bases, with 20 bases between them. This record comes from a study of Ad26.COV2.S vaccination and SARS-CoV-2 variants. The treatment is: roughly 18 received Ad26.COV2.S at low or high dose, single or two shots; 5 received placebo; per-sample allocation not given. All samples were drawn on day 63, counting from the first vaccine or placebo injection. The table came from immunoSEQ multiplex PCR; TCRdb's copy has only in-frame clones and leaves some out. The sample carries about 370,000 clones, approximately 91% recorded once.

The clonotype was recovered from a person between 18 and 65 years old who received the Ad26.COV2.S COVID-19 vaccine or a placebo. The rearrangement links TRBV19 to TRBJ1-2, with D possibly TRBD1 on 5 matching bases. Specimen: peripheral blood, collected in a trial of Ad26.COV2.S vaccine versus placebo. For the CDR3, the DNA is TGTGCCAGTTCCATACGTCCGGGGCCCGTCTATGGCTACACCTTC. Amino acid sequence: CASSIRPGPVYGYTF.